This T cell receptor beta chain was identified in a study of blood T cells in healthy people across ages. Study-wide points: The lack of PBMC sorting stopped any conclusive naive versus antigen-experienced comparison. Those diversity estimates obtained from one million T cells were thought to be underestimates.

From germline, CDR1 is DFQATT and CDR2 SNEGSKA (reference sequence). Trimming took 1 base from V and 8 from J, leaving 14 bases between them. CDR3 size: 13 residues. Using a J-beta primer mix together with a sample-barcoded 5' primer, a second PCR was run for roughly 6 to 12 cycles. Each CDR3 protein is one row after TCRdb ran MiXCR on the 5' RACE reads. The data show some 900,000 distinct CDR3 sequences, 48% seen once. This clonotype showed up just a few times. Its antigen is currently unknown. This chain joins TRBV20-1 and TRBJ1-2; weak D call: TRBD1 (6 bases). The source of this sequence is a man aged 25 to 40 in good health. The sequencing sample was made of blood. CDR3 nucleotide sequence: TGCAGTGCTAGAGGGGGGGCCCTGGGCGGCTACACCTTC. It codes for CSARGGALGGYTF.